The rows below give T cell receptor beta chains drawn from one sample of a study of blood T cells in healthy people across ages. TCRdb used MiXCR to reprocess the 5' RACE reads, holding one entry per CDR3 protein. The sample holds 2 million or so distinct CDR3 sequences, 40% to 55% seen once. The sequenced sample was blood. The source is a woman between 35 and 50 years old in good health. The CDR3 runs from the conserved cysteine through the conserved F or W. A D gene is named only where the DNA matches it firmly. The size field is filled for only some rows; it gives once, few, many or a size class.

TRBV6-1	few	TRBJ1-6	-	TGTGCCAGCAGTGAAAAACTCCGGGGATCACCCCTCCACTTT	CASSEKLRGSPLHF
TRBV20-1	-	TRBJ1-5	-	TGCAGTGCTAGAGATGGGCAGGGTGGGGGTCAGCCCCAGCATTTT	CSARDGQGGGQPQHF
TRBV7-2	-	TRBJ1-2	-	TGTGCCAGCAGCTCGGTCCCCCCAGAGTATGGCTACACCTTC	CASSSVPPEYGYTF
TRBV14	-	TRBJ2-7	TRBD2	TGTGCCAGCAGCCAAGATCTTGCTAGCGGGGGAATTTGGGAGCAGTACTTC	CASSQDLASGGIWEQYF
TRBV3-1	few	TRBJ1-2	-	TGTGCCAGCAGCCACGGCAATTTCTATGGCTACACCTTC	CASSHGNFYGYTF
TRBV7-2	few	TRBJ2-1	-	TGTGCCAGCAGCTTACAACACTACAATGAGCAGTTCTTC	CASSLQHYNEQFF
TRBV5-1	-	TRBJ2-1	TRBD1	TGCGCCAGCAGCTTGGGGACAGGGACTTTTTACGAGCAGTTCTTC	CASSLGTGTFYEQFF
TRBV10-3	-	TRBJ2-3	TRBD2	TGTGCCATCAGTGCGAGGCGGGGGGACGGCACAGATACGCAGTATTTT	CAISARRGDGTDTQYF
TRBV13	-	TRBJ2-7	TRBD1	TGTGCCAGCAGCCAGGGACAGGGCCCTGTCGAGCAGTACTTC	CASSQGQGPVEQYF
TRBV12-3/TRBV12-4	few	TRBJ2-3	-	TGTGCCAGCGGAAGAATTAGGATGGATACGCAGTATTTT	CASGRIRMDTQYF
TRBV4-1	-	TRBJ2-7	TRBD1	TGCGCCAGCAGCCACTCTACAGGGGCCGCCTACGAGCAGTACTTC	CASSHSTGAAYEQYF
TRBV28	-	TRBJ2-6	-	TGTGCCAGCAGTTTAATGGCCAGCTCTGGGGCCAACGTCCTGACTTTC	CASSLMASSGANVLTF
TRBV7-3	once	TRBJ1-2	-	TGTGCCAGCAGTTTAAATAGACAGACACCTTATGGCTACACCTTC	CASSLNRQTPYGYTF
TRBV28	few	TRBJ2-1	TRBD2	TGTGCCAGCAGTTTAAGACTAGCGGACTACAATGAGCAGTTCTTC	CASSLRLADYNEQFF
TRBV6-5	few	TRBJ2-1	-	TGTGCCAGCAGAGTCGACACGTCCTACAATGAGCAGTTCTTC	CASRVDTSYNEQFF
TRBV28	-	TRBJ1-5	TRBD1	TGTGCCAGCAACCCCTACACCTCGACAGGGCAAAATCAGCCCCAGCATTTT	CASNPYTSTGQNQPQHF
TRBV7-2	-	TRBJ2-7	TRBD1	TGTGCCAGCAGCACCGGGACAGGGATGTACGAGCAGTACTTC	CASSTGTGMYEQYF